The source of this T cell receptor (beta chain) is a study of regulatory T cells in long-lasting Graves disease. Broader study findings: Sample size was small, which may have lowered accuracy.

For TCR beta, libraries came from iRepertoire HTBI primers and Arm-PCR of CDR3 regions. TCRdb processed the multiplex PCR reads anew with MiXCR; each CDR3 protein has one entry. The table shows 350,000 to 500,000 distinct CDR3 sequences, with about 15% occurring only once. Note on this clonotype: Its antigen is unknown.

This CDR3 has 13 residues. CDR1 is KGHDR, CDR2 SFDVKD, per germline. Sample time point: newly diagnosed GD, antithyroid drugs for less than 3 months. PBMC RNA served as the TCR library source. As collected, the peripheral blood samples measured nine milliliters each and went into EDTA tubes. These data were also reused for a study on T cells in Graves' hyperthyroidism and ophthalmopathy. That paper adds: Investigators excluded patients with uncontrolled infection, other autoimmune disease, pregnancy or lactation.

V and J are TRBV24-1 and TRBJ2-1; D may be TRBD1 (6 bases). The end of the DNA aligns better with TRBJ2-5, so the J call may be wrong. This sequence originates from a woman in her twenties or thirties with Graves disease. This sample comprised peripheral blood mononuclear cells (PBMCs), obtained at new diagnosis, from a patient treated with antithyroid drugs. CDR3 loop: CATSEGQQETQYF. For the CDR3, the DNA is TGTGCCACCAGTGAAGGACAGCAAGAGACCCAGTACTTC.